The 22 T cell receptor beta chains below come from one sample, sequenced in a study of T cell responses to AZD1222 COVID-19 vaccine. The table came from immunoSEQ multiplex PCR; TCRdb's copy has only in-frame clones and leaves some out. The table records 100,000 to 150,000 clones, 88% of them present only once. The sample here was peripheral blood, taken on day 0 of AZD1222 vaccination. The receptors were sampled from an adult in good health.

This chain connects TRBV24-1 to TRBJ1-1; a possible D gene is TRBD1 (6 bases). V was clipped by 5 bases and J by 3 bases, with 12 bases between them. This CDR3 spans 14 amino acids. Germline V gene data show CDR1 as KGHDR and CDR2 as SFDVKD. The chain's CDR3 is CATSVVTGDTEAFF. CDR3 nucleotide sequence: TGTGCCACCAGTGTCGTGACAGGTGACACTGAAGCTTTCTTT.

J is TRBJ2-5 and V is TRBV7-9, with a tentative D call TRBD1 (6 bases). Trimming pared 5 bases from V and 5 bases from J, leaving 18 bases between. Germline values: CDR1 SEHNR, CDR2 FQNEAQ (reference sequence). CDR3 length equals 15 residues. The DNA of the CDR3 is TGTGCCAGCAGCCGGGACAACCCGAGAGAGGAGACCCAGTACTTC. As protein: CASSRDNPREETQYF.

The chain couples TRBV28 to TRBJ2-4; 7 bases fit TRBD2. Trimming cost V 5 bases and J 8 bases; bases outside gene matches: 12. CDR3 length equals 15 residues. In germline, CDR1 is MDHEN, CDR2 SYDVKM. This CDR3 is CASSQRDPFQYIQYF. CDR3 nucleotide sequence: TGTGCCAGCAGTCAGCGGGACCCCTTCCAGTACATTCAGTACTTC.

The V gene is TRBV9, the J gene TRBJ1-2; D call uncertain. V shed 2 bases and J shed 2 bases, with 13 bases lying between them. The germline V gene has CDR1 SGDLS and CDR2 YYNGEE. There are 15 residues in the CDR3. The CDR3 DNA follows: TGTGCCAGCAGCGTCCTCCCTGGGGAGAACTATGGCTACACCTTC. Its protein is CASSVLPGENYGYTF.

This chain uses TRBV2 with TRBJ2-5; 7 positions match TRBD2. The V segment lost 8 bases and the J segment 5 bases; nucleotides outside the gene matches: 8. CDR1 is SNHLY and CDR2 is FYNNEI in the germline V gene. The CDR3 runs to 13 residues. CDR3 residues: CASGGGTGETQYF. The CDR3 DNA sequence: TGTGCCAGCGGGGGGGGGACCGGGGAGACCCAGTACTTC.

The rearrangement joins TRBV7-8 to TRBJ1-1; D remains ambiguous. The germline CDR1 and CDR2 sequences are SGHVS and FQNEAQ. The CDR3 loop spans 16 amino acids. V was shortened by 0 bases and J by 0 bases, with 11 bases between the two germline ends. The CDR3 bases are TGTGCCAGCAGCTTAGCGAATAGTGGGGTGAACACTGAAGCTTTCTTT. Protein sequence: CASSLANSGVNTEAFF.

The rearrangement links TRBV4-1 to TRBJ2-7; the match to TRBD1 covers 8 bases. Germline V gene sequence: CDR1 MGHRA, CDR2 YSYEKL. CDR3 size: 16 residues. Losses at the gene ends were 2 bases for V and 5 bases for J; bases not matched to a gene: 11. This CDR3 is CASSQLFGQGAHEQYF. DNA for the CDR3: TGCGCCAGCAGCCAACTTTTTGGGCAGGGGGCCCACGAGCAGTACTTC.

The rearrangement links TRBV2 to TRBJ2-1, with D possibly matching TRBD2 (6 bases). The germline V gene encodes CDR1 SNHLY and CDR2 FYNNEI. Trimming cost V 6 bases and J 3 bases, with 15 bases left between them. This CDR3 comprises 15 residues. This chain's CDR3 is CASSVREYFYNEQFF. The CDR3 region has the DNA TGTGCCAGCAGCGTCCGGGAGTACTTCTACAATGAGCAGTTCTTC.

The genes are TRBV28 and TRBJ1-6; D unclear. The CDR3 is made up of 16 amino acids. Germline loops: CDR1 MDHEN, CDR2 SYDVKM. V lost 1 base and J lost 7, with 14 bases in between. CDR3 loop: CASSLYGSITNSPLHF. The CDR3 DNA follows: TGTGCCAGCAGTTTATACGGCAGCATAACGAATTCACCCCTCCACTTT.

CDR3 DNA sequence: TGTGCCAGCAGGGGGGCCGGAAACACCGGGGAGCTGTTTTTT. Translation: CASRGAGNTGELFF. V is TRBV9 and J is TRBJ2-2; perhaps TRBD1 as D (6 bases). The CDR3 extends over 14 amino acids. Germline-derived CDR1 and CDR2 are SGDLS and YYNGEE. The ends were cut back, 5 bases at V and 2 bases at J, with 10 bases in the middle.

This clone was observed a few times. V gene TRBV12-3 or TRBV12-4 combines with J gene TRBJ1-1, with D hard to call. V lost 3 bases and J 1 base, leaving 6 bases between the germline ends. This CDR3 region has 13 residues. The CDR3 is CASSLERNTEAFF. The CDR3 region has the DNA TGTGCCAGCAGTTTGGAGAGGAACACTGAAGCTTTCTTT.

The genes are TRBV4-3 and TRBJ1-3; 7 bases map to TRBD1. The length of the CDR3 is 16 residues. Germline CDR1 and CDR2: LGHNA and YSLEER. Trimming at V came to 4 bases and at J to 0 bases, leaving 6 bases not matched to a gene. The CDR3: CASSPVGTVSGNTIYF. The DNA of the CDR3 is TGCGCCAGCAGCCCCGTGGGGACAGTCTCTGGAAACACCATATATTTT.

The chain joins TRBV19 to TRBJ1-1, with a possible D match to TRBD1 (5 bases). The CDR3 is made up of 15 amino acids. V gave up 4 bases and J gave up 3 bases, with 15 bases separating them. Per the germline V gene, CDR1 is LNHDA and CDR2 is SQIVND (reference sequence). The CDR3 region has the DNA TGTGCCAGTAGTACCAGAGGAGGGGAAGACACTGAAGCTTTCTTT. This sequence encodes CASSTRGGEDTEAFF.

This clone has only one observation. The rearrangement links TRBV5-4 to TRBJ2-5; D possibly uses TRBD1 or TRBD2 (5 bases each). This CDR3 is built from 13 residues. V was shortened by 1 base and J by 7 bases, with 11 bases between the two germline ends. Germline-derived CDR1 and CDR2 are SGHNT and YYREEE (reference sequence). The CDR3 DNA follows: TGTGCCAGCAGCTTGTGGGGGACCGGGACCCAGTACTTC. It codes for CASSLWGTGTQYF.

Only a few counts were recorded for this clone. This chain links TRBV27 with TRBJ2-1, with 8 bases fitting TRBD2. The V segment lost 5 bases and the J segment 8 bases; nucleotides outside the gene matches: 11. Germline loops: CDR1 MNHEY, CDR2 SMNVEV (reference sequence). This CDR3 has 15 residues. CDR3: CASSPFAGGGDEQFF. The CDR3 coding sequence is TGTGCCAGCAGTCCGTTTGCGGGAGGTGGCGATGAGCAGTTCTTC.

This clone appeared a single time. The chain joins TRBV12-3 or TRBV12-4 to TRBJ1-1; perhaps TRBD1 as D (5 bases). V shed 1 base and J shed 10 bases, with 13 bases lying between them. The CDR3 totals 13 residues. The CDR3 DNA is TGTGCCAGCAGTTTAGGGGGCCCCTGGAGAGCTTTCTTT. Translated: CASSLGGPWRAFF.

This chain connects TRBV29-1 to TRBJ1-5; D gene uncertain. CDR3 length equals 14 residues. Germline V lookup: CDR1 SQVTM, CDR2 ANQGSEA. V lost 6 bases to trimming and J lost 1 base, with 13 bases between them. CDR3 sequence: CSVTVGISNQPQHF. As DNA, the CDR3 is TGCAGCGTAACGGTGGGGATCAGCAATCAGCCCCAGCATTTT.

The genes are TRBV7-2 and TRBJ2-1; the match to TRBD2 covers 10 bases. After removal of 5 bases from V and 1 base from J, the junction contained 2 bases not matched to a gene. The CDR3 is made up of 15 amino acids. CDR1 is SGHTA and CDR2 is FQGNSA in the germline V gene. CDR3 nucleotide sequence: TGTGCCAGCAGCGAGCGGGGGGGGTCCTACAATGAGCAGTTCTTC. Translated, it gives CASSERGGSYNEQFF.

This chain uses TRBV7-9 with TRBJ1-2, with a possible D match to TRBD1 (5 bases). Looked up from germline, CDR1 is SEHNR and CDR2 is FQNEAQ (reference sequence). The CDR3 covers 13 residues. V lost 3 bases and J 4 bases, leaving 9 bases between the germline ends. CDR3 in DNA: TGTGCCAGCAGCTTGACAGCCCTCTATGGCTACACCTTC. Its protein is CASSLTALYGYTF. Full variable domain (rest looked up from reference TRBV7-9 and TRBJ1-2): DTGVSQNPRHKITKRGQNVTFRCDPISEHNRLYWYRQTLGQGPEFLTYFQNEAQLEKSRLLSDRFSAERPKGSFSTLEIQRTEQGDSAMYLCASSLTALYGYTFGSGTRLTVV.

With regard to this clone: At one end, the junction sequence differs from germline, possibly due to a read error. The V gene is TRBV7-9, the J gene TRBJ1-1, with 8 bases identical to TRBD1. CDR3 length equals 14 residues. Germline V gives CDR1 SEHNR, CDR2 FQNEAQ (reference sequence). As DNA, the CDR3 is TGTGCCAGCAGCTTAGGGACAGGGAACCCTGAAGCTTTCTTT. Its protein is CASSLGTGNPEAFF.

The rearrangement links TRBV7-8 to TRBJ1-5; no clear D gene. CDR3 length equals 13 residues. The V gene lost 1 base and the J gene lost 3 bases, with 4 bases spanning the gap. Per germline, CDR1 SGHVS and CDR2 FQNEAQ. The CDR3 nucleotides read TGTGCCAGCAGCTTAGATGTCAATCAGCCCCAGCATTTT. Translated, it gives CASSLDVNQPQHF.

The chain combines TRBV4-1 with TRBJ2-7; TRBD2 agrees at 11 bases. The CDR3 extends over 16 amino acids. Germline trimming cut 0 bases from V and 4 bases from J; bases unmatched to any gene: 5. Germline V lookup: CDR1 MGHRA, CDR2 YSYEKL. The CDR3 is CASSQDGTSGSYEQYF. The DNA of the CDR3 is TGCGCCAGCAGCCAAGATGGTACTAGCGGGAGTTACGAGCAGTACTTC.